This T cell receptor (beta chain) was recorded in a study of Tregs in tolerant kidney transplant recipients. CDR1 is SGHVS and CDR2 is FQNEAQ in the germline V gene. J gave up 4 bases and V 5 bases, and 12 bases lay outside the gene matches. The length of the CDR3 is 16 residues. Unstimulated Tregs (CD4+CD25+CD127-) and CD4+CD25- non-Tregs were sorted from PBMCs. Study-level findings and limits: The most relevant donor-specific Treg TCRbeta repertoire apparently came from expansion with activated donor B cells. Biological reproducibility was not directly addressed, but technical replication error appeared minimal.

Repertoires were generated with immunoSEQ multiplex PCR, while TCRdb's copy carries only in-frame clones and drops some. The sample contains 75,000 to 95,000 clones, about 92% of which appear only once. Of note for this clone: Its antigen is not identified.

This TCR derives from a human donor in good health. The specimen was CD8+ T cells from blood. This sequence joins TRBV7-8 and TRBJ2-7; 9 bases map to TRBD2. The CDR3 DNA reads as TGTGCCAGCAGCCGTGGAATAGCGGGAGTGGTTTACGAGCAGTACTTC. This sequence encodes CASSRGIAGVVYEQYF.